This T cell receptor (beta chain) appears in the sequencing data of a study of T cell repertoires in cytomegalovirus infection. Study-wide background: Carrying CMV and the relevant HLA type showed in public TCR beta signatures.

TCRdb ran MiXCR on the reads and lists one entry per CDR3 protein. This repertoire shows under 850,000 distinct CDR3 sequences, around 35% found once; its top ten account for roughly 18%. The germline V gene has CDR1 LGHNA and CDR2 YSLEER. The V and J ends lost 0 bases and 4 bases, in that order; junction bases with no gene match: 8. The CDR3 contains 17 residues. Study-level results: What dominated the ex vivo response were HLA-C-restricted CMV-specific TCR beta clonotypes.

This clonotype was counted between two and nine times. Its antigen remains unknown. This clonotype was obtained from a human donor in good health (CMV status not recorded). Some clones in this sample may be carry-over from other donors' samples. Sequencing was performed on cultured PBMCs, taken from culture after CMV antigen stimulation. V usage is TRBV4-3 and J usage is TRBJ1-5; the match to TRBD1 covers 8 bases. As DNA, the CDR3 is TGCGCCAGCAGCCAAGATTTCCCCGACAGGGGTAATCAGCCCCAGCATTTT. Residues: CASSQDFPDRGNQPQHF.